This passage covers 5 T cell receptor beta chains from one sample sequenced in a study of CD8 T cells in Susac syndrome. Random hexamers served to reverse transcribe roughly 0.45 to 1 ug RNA. MiXCR, applied by TCRdb to the immunoSEQ multiplex PCR reads, yields one record per CDR3 protein. The sample shows tens of thousands of distinct CDR3 sequences, more than 85% of them seen only once. The sample was CD8+ T cells from PBMCs. The receptor set was obtained from a human donor with multiple sclerosis.

This chain joins TRBV4-1 and TRBJ2-7; tentative D call: TRBD1 (8 bases). In germline, CDR1 is MGHRA, CDR2 YSYEKL. CDR3 length equals 15 residues. Trimming removed 2 bases at V and 9 bases at J, with 20 bases between. The CDR3 reads CASSQSGTGPSGQYF. As DNA, the CDR3 is TGCGCCAGCAGCCAAAGCGGGACAGGCCCCAGTGGGCAGTACTTC.

In DNA, the CDR3 is TGCAGTGCAGAGGGAAAAAGCGACGAGCAGTACTTC. Translating gives CSAEGKSDEQYF. The chain links TRBV20-1 to TRBJ2-7; TRBD2 is a possible D gene (5 bases). The germline V gene encodes CDR1 DFQATT and CDR2 SNEGSKA (reference sequence). There are 12 residues in the CDR3. V lost 6 bases, J lost 5 bases, and 14 bases lay in between.

V and J are TRBV9 and TRBJ2-3; unclear D gene. CDR3 length: 15 amino acids. Trimming stripped 4 bases from V and 2 bases from J, with 14 bases between. The germline gives CDR1 SGDLS, CDR2 YYNGEE. The CDR3 region is CASSPRAADTDTQYF. As DNA, the CDR3 is TGTGCCAGCAGCCCCCGGGCAGCAGACACAGATACGCAGTATTTT. Supplemented by reference TRBV9 and TRBJ2-3, the full variable domain reads DSGVTQTPKHLITATGQRVTLRCSPRSGDLSVYWYQQSLDQGLQFLIQYYNGEERAKGNILERFSAQQFPDLHSELNLSSLELGDSALYFCASSPRAADTDTQYFGPGTRLTVL.

The chain combines TRBV5-3 with TRBJ2-3; D remains ambiguous. TRBV5-3 belongs to the ORF category, with a function that is uncertain. This CDR3 is 15 amino acids long. V lost 0 bases to trimming and J lost 0 bases, with 8 bases between them. CDR3 bases: TGTGCCAGAAGCTTGGCCAGCCGGAGCACAGATACGCAGTATTTT. It yields the protein CARSLASRSTDTQYF.

This chain uses TRBV6-5 with TRBJ1-3, with D possibly TRBD1 on 6 matching bases. Germline-derived CDR1 and CDR2 are MNHEY and SVGAGI. V lost 6 bases, J lost 14 bases, and 20 bases lay in between. The CDR3 runs 13 residues. The CDR3 nucleotides read TGTGCCAGCAGCTGGAAGGGGGGCAGGGCTCTATATTTT. The encoded protein is CASSWKGGRALYF.